This T cell receptor (beta chain) was obtained from a study of cytomegalovirus exposure and HLA in healthy donors. CDR1 MNHEY and CDR2 SVGAGI come from the germline V gene. Between the trimmed V and J ends, which lost 5 bases and 5 bases, there was a span of 9 bases. The CDR3 runs 12 residues. PCR used 60 Vbeta primers and 13 Jbeta primers. Some clones are missing from TCRdb's copy, which holds only in-frame ones; the method was immunoSEQ multiplex PCR. The repertoire holds 200,000 to 250,000 clones, with roughly four fifths as singletons. This receptor was identified in a girl aged 10 to 17 in good health and CMV-seronegative. The V call is TRBV6-5, the J call TRBJ2-5; D ambiguous. Material for sequencing was PBMCs. The CDR3 nucleotides read TGTGCCAGCAGTGTGGTTCGGGAGACCCAGTACTTC. Residues: CASSVVRETQYF.